This TCR beta chain was identified during a study of T cell changes during pregnancy in multiple sclerosis (dated by TCRdb to between 2018 and 2021). Background for the entire study: The study examined how the T cell repertoire changed over the course of pregnancy in women with multiple sclerosis.

This clone has a single count. The antigen this receptor binds is unknown. Nothing much larger sits one base from this clone, and base qualities are not available. The method was the immunoSEQ multiplex PCR assay. TCRdb obtained this table from immuneACCESS and retained in-frame rearrangements with V and J assigned. These tables miss some clones; where compared with another copy, unresolved V genes account for less than half of the shortfall, and the remainder is unexplained. The sample table lists some 85,000 clones, roughly 95% of them with a count of one. The ten largest clones capture 0.85% to 1.3% of the sample. The germline V gene encodes CDR1 LNHDA and CDR2 SQIVND (reference sequence). Trimming accounts for 6 bases at V and 9 bases at J, while the number of junction bases matched to no gene is 10. The cysteine opens and the phenylalanine closes a CDR3 of 15 amino acids. The CDR3 DNA has 45 bases and is translated from base 1.

The specimen comprised peripheral blood, sampled in the second trimester of pregnancy. The chain is encoded by TRBV19 joined to TRBJ2-1; 11 bases in between match TRBD2. This clonotype was sampled from a female donor with multiple sclerosis, enrolled in a pregnancy study. The nucleotide sequence is TGTGCCAGTAGGTATCTCACTAGCGGGAGCGGTGAGCAGTTCTTC. Translated, it gives CASRYLTSGSGEQFF.